These 9 T cell receptor beta chains were all obtained from the same sample, sequenced in a study of OX40 agonist ivuxolimab in advanced cancers. Here immunoSEQ multiplex PCR was the method, and the copy in TCRdb shows in-frame clones only, minus some. The top ten hold about 1% of the sample, which has more than 100,000 clones, approximately 90% seen once. The input for sequencing was CD4+ or CD8+ T cells sorted from blood, taken in a trial of the OX40 agonist ivuxolimab. These receptors were collected from an adult with an advanced solid tumor such as melanoma, head and neck, liver or kidney cancer.

The chain couples TRBV11-2 to TRBJ1-1; 7 nucleotides match TRBD1. The CDR3 contains 15 residues. The V and J ends lost 4 bases and 7 bases, in that order; junction bases with no gene match: 12. Germline lookup yields CDR1 SGHAT and CDR2 FQNNGV. The DNA of the CDR3 is TGTGCCAGCAGCTCAAATCCAGGGGGGGGCCTTGAAGCTTTCTTT. Amino acid sequence: CASSSNPGGGLEAFF. The variable domain in full, with the rest retrieved from reference TRBV11-2 and TRBJ1-1, is EAGVAQSPRYKIIEKRQSVAFWCNPISGHATLYWYQQILGQGPKLLIQFQNNGVVDDSQLPKDRFSAERLKGVDSTLKIQPAKLEDSAVYLCASSSNPGGGLEAFFGQGTRLTVV.

The chain links TRBV7-2 to TRBJ1-5; perhaps TRBD1 as D (6 bases). Trimming stripped 1 base from V and 6 bases from J, with 13 bases between. The CDR3 is 15 amino acids. Germline CDR1 and CDR2: SGHTA and FQGNSA. The CDR3, as DNA: TGTGCCAGCAGCTTAGGGGGGCTCAGAAGTCAGCCCCAGCATTTT. Translating gives CASSLGGLRSQPQHF.

V usage is TRBV7-2 and J usage is TRBJ2-7, with D possibly TRBD1 on 5 matching bases. V shed 0 bases and J shed 1 base, with 10 bases lying between them. The CDR3 runs to 15 residues. CDR1 and CDR2 (germline): SGHTA, FQGNSA. This CDR3 is CASSLASQGSYEQYF. Here the CDR3 DNA reads TGTGCCAGCAGCTTAGCGAGCCAGGGATCCTACGAGCAGTACTTC.

This clone turned up a few times. The chain recombines TRBV27 with TRBJ1-2; 7 bases are shared with TRBD1. CDR1 is MNHEY, CDR2 SMNVEV, per germline (reference sequence). The ends lost 8 bases at V and 6 bases at J; junction bases unmatched: 12. The CDR3 has 14 residues. CDR3 residues: CASSPRSDRHGYTF. The CDR3 DNA is TGTGCCAGCTCCCCACGTTCGGACAGGCATGGCTACACCTTC.

The chain combines TRBV28 with TRBJ2-7; 13 positions match TRBD2. In germline, CDR1 is MDHEN, CDR2 SYDVKM. This CDR3 has 17 amino acids. Germline trimming cut 5 bases from V and 2 bases from J; bases unmatched to any gene: 9. CDR3 nucleotides: TGTGCCAGCAGTCTAGGACTAGCGGGAGAACCGACCTACGAGCAGTACTTC. Protein product: CASSLGLAGEPTYEQYF.

The chain links TRBV19 to TRBJ2-2, with D perhaps TRBD2 (5 bases). V was pared by 3 bases and J by 7 bases, with 15 bases between. CDR3 size: 15 residues. Germline lookup yields CDR1 LNHDA and CDR2 SQIVND (reference sequence). The CDR3 loop is CASSIRAHEGGELFF. DNA for the CDR3: TGTGCCAGTAGTATTAGGGCCCATGAGGGCGGGGAGCTGTTTTTT.

This chain links TRBV18 with TRBJ2-5; 13 bases align to TRBD2. V lost 3 bases, J lost 4 bases, and 2 bases stayed unmatched. The CDR3 covers 15 residues. The germline CDR1 and CDR2 sequences are KGHSH and LQKENI. The CDR3 DNA is TGTGCCAGCTCACCCGGACTAGCGGGAGTAGAGACCCAGTACTTC. This encodes CASSPGLAGVETQYF.

A single count supports this clone. The chain recombines TRBV10-3 with TRBJ1-1; 8 bases line up with TRBD1. This CDR3 comprises 14 residues. Germline lookup yields CDR1 ENHRY and CDR2 SYGVKD. Trimming removed 7 bases from V and 3 bases from J; junction bases left unmatched: 7. The DNA of the CDR3 is TGTGCCATCATAGGTGGGACAGGAGACACTGAAGCTTTCTTT. Translating gives CAIIGGTGDTEAFF.

V and J are TRBV10-2 and TRBJ2-1; unclear D gene. The V gene's germline CDR1 is WSHSY and CDR2 SAAADI. This CDR3 is built from 10 residues. V lost 9 bases, J lost 8 bases, and 8 bases lay in between. The CDR3 coding sequence is TGCGCCAGTGGGATGGATGAGCAGTTCTTC. This codes for CASGMDEQFF.